One and the same sample provided the 15 T cell receptor beta chains below, sequenced in a study of blood T cell repertoires in COVID-19. Produced via immunoSEQ multiplex PCR; TCRdb's table is partial and in-frame only. The repertoire holds 45,000 to 60,000 clones, with 82% as singletons. The sequenced material came from peripheral blood. These receptors were obtained from a human donor with acute or convalescent COVID-19. The donor label of this sample is uncertain.

The chain recombines TRBV13 with TRBJ1-1, with D perhaps TRBD1 (6 bases). Germline CDR1 PRHDT, CDR2 FYEKMQ (reference sequence). The germline V and J ends were trimmed by 5 bases and 1 base, with 11 bases remaining between them. This CDR3 spans 14 amino acids. This CDR3 reads CASSRLQGNTEAFF. CDR3 DNA sequence: TGTGCCAGCAGCCGACTACAGGGGAACACTGAAGCTTTCTTT.

The chain recombines TRBV20-1 with TRBJ1-1; D may be TRBD1 (6 bases). The CDR3 is 11 amino acids. V was pared by 5 bases and J by 5 bases, with 9 bases between. CDR1 and CDR2 (germline): DFQATT, SNEGSKA (reference sequence). CDR3 in amino acids: CSARQGTEAFF. CDR3 in DNA: TGCAGTGCTCGCCAGGGGACTGAAGCTTTCTTT.

This chain connects TRBV18 to TRBJ2-6, with unresolved D. V was clipped by 1 base and J by 0 bases, with 10 bases between them. This CDR3 region has 17 residues. Germline V gene data show CDR1 as KGHSH and CDR2 as LQKENI. CDR3 region: CASSPRQADSGANVLTF. CDR3 bases: TGTGCCAGCTCACCACGGCAGGCCGACTCTGGGGCCAACGTCCTGACTTTC. The whole variable domain, filled in from reference TRBV18 and TRBJ2-6, reads NAGVMQNPRHLVRRRGQEARLRCSPMKGHSHVYWYRQLPEEGLKFMVYLQKENIIDESGMPKERFSAEFPKEGPSILRIQQVVRGDSAAYFCASSPRQADSGANVLTFGAGSRLTVL.

The chain recombines TRBV19 with TRBJ1-2; TRBD1 agrees at 10 bases. Trimming cost V 7 bases and J 2 bases; bases outside gene matches: 4. This CDR3 spans 14 amino acids. Germline CDR1 and CDR2: LNHDA and SQIVND (reference sequence). The CDR3 protein is CASTRQGANYGYTF. CDR3 DNA: TGTGCCAGTACCCGACAGGGGGCGAACTATGGCTACACCTTC.

The rearrangement links TRBV28 to TRBJ1-6; tentative D call: TRBD1 (6 bases). CDR1 and CDR2 (germline): MDHEN, SYDVKM. The CDR3 consists of 15 residues. Trimming shortened V by 3 bases and J by 5 bases, and 11 bases separated the two germline ends. Here the CDR3 reads CASSLGGRNNSPLHF. The DNA for the CDR3 is TGTGCCAGCAGTTTGGGGGGGCGGAATAATTCACCCCTCCACTTT.

This chain links TRBV12-3 or TRBV12-4 with TRBJ2-7, with 7 bases identical to TRBD2. The V and J ends lost 4 bases and 7 bases, in that order; junction bases with no gene match: 7. The CDR3 totals 13 residues. DNA for the CDR3: TGTGCCAGCAGTTGGGAGGGCCGGGGAGAGCAGTACTTC. It is translated as CASSWEGRGEQYF.

The V gene is TRBV28, the J gene TRBJ1-5; 10 nucleotides align to TRBD1. The germline V gene encodes CDR1 MDHEN and CDR2 SYDVKM. The V segment lost 5 bases and the J segment 4 bases; nucleotides outside the gene matches: 8. The length of the CDR3 is 16 residues. The CDR3 DNA sequence: TGTGCCAGCAGTAAACGGGACAGGGGAACTAATCAGCCCCAGCATTTT. Amino acids: CASSKRDRGTNQPQHF.

The V gene is TRBV9, the J gene TRBJ1-5; 7 nucleotides agree with TRBD1. The germline V gene encodes CDR1 SGDLS and CDR2 YYNGEE. J was trimmed by 3 bases and V by 4 bases; bases with no gene match: 4. The CDR3 extends over 14 amino acids. CDR3 in DNA: TGTGCCAGCAGCTCAGGGGGGTTCAATCAGCCCCAGCATTTT. It specifies CASSSGGFNQPQHF.

The chain uses TRBV6-2 or TRBV6-3 and TRBJ2-3; 14 bases are a match to TRBD2. CDR1 is MNHEY, CDR2 SVGEGT, per germline. This CDR3 comprises 17 residues. J gave up 5 bases and V 2 bases, and 6 bases lay outside the gene matches. The CDR3 loop reads CASSYRGLAGAKDTQYF. The DNA of the CDR3 is TGTGCCAGCAGTTACCGGGGACTAGCGGGGGCCAAAGATACGCAGTATTTT.

This chain joins TRBV6-5 and TRBJ1-1; 7 positions agree with TRBD1. V lost 2 bases and J lost 11; bases outside the gene matches: 8. The CDR3 contains 13 residues. The V gene's germline CDR1 is MNHEY and CDR2 SVGAGI. Here the CDR3 DNA reads TGTGCCAGCAGTTACAGTAGGGGGCGCGGGGCTTTCTTT. Encoded protein: CASSYSRGRGAFF.

The chain has TRBV21-1 and TRBJ2-5; the table names TRBD2, a call not compared with the DNA. TRBV21-1 is designated a pseudogene. CDR3 length: 15 amino acids. The CDR3 region has the DNA TGTGCCAGCAGCAAAGACCTAGTACTTTTGGAGACCCAGTACTTC. Residues: CASSKDLVLLETQYF.

This clone was found a few times. This CDR3 reads CASSQSSSRDRSNYGYTF. In DNA, the CDR3 is TGCGCCAGCAGCCAATCGTCCTCCCGGGACAGAAGTAACTATGGCTACACCTTC. The V call is TRBV4-3, the J call TRBJ1-2; the match to TRBD1 covers 7 bases. The CDR3 extends over 18 amino acids. In germline, CDR1 is LGHNA, CDR2 YSLEER. V shed 2 bases, J shed 1 base, and the junction held 13 bases outside the gene matches.

The V call is TRBV23-1, the J call TRBJ2-2; 8 bases are shared with TRBD2. TRBV23-1 is filed as an ORF, its function uncertain. Trimming at V came to 6 bases and at J to 7 bases, leaving 10 bases not matched to a gene. The CDR3 spans 15 residues. This chain's CDR3 is CASRENGGADGELFF. CDR3 DNA: TGCGCCAGCAGGGAGAACGGGGGGGCCGACGGGGAGCTGTTTTTT.

DNA for the CDR3: TGTGCCAGCAGCTTAGGCAGGCGGGGTTCGAACACCGGGGAGCTGTTTTTT. It translates to CASSLGRRGSNTGELFF. This chain uses TRBV7-2 with TRBJ2-2, with a tentative D call TRBD2 (6 bases). Trimming pared 1 base from V and 0 bases from J, leaving 12 bases between. The germline gives CDR1 SGHTA, CDR2 FQGNSA. CDR3 length: 17 residues. The whole variable domain, remainder taken from reference TRBV7-2 and TRBJ2-2, is GAGVSQSPSNKVTEKGKDVELRCDPISGHTALYWYRQSLGQGLEFLIYFQGNSAPDKSGLPSDRFSAERTGGSVSTLTIQRTQQEDSAVYLCASSLGRRGSNTGELFFGEGSRLTVL.

This chain links TRBV7-6 with TRBJ2-1; 9 nucleotides line up with TRBD2. The CDR3 spans 17 residues. The junction had 7 bases not matched to a gene; V was cut back by 3 bases and J by 1 base. The V gene's germline CDR1 is SGHVS and CDR2 FNYEAQ. CDR3 sequence: CASSLGAGGPSYNEQFF. The CDR3 bases are TGTGCCAGCAGCTTGGGTGCGGGGGGGCCATCCTACAATGAGCAGTTCTTC.